This TCR beta chain was observed in a study of shared clonotypes between healthy human individuals. Study-wide findings and caveats: It was the non-shared clonotypes that had lower generation probabilities than clonotypes shared by all four donors. What naive subsets generally showed was a larger estimated richness than memory subsets showed.

The length of the CDR3 is 12 residues. Trimming stripped 1 base from V and 10 bases from J, with 8 bases between. Per the germline V gene, CDR1 is LGHNT and CDR2 is FRNRAP. As for this clone: Its antigen remains unidentified.

Sorted-subset replicate PCR reactions contained approximately 190 ng DNA, corresponding to approximately 30,000 T cell genomes. Libraries were prepared by immunoSEQ multiplex PCR; TCRdb keeps only in-frame clonotypes and omits some of them. The table lists 2.5 million or so clones, around 94% of them singletons, with around 0.14% in the top ten. CD4+ cell separation produced CD45RA+ naive and CD45RA-negative memory subsets. The rearrangement links TRBV12-5 to TRBJ2-1; D not certain. This clonotype originated in a young man in good health. Sequencing was done on a sample of naive CD4+ T cells sorted from blood. Subset described: CD45RA+ positively selected. The CDR3 loop is CASGLGLGEQFF. Written as DNA, the CDR3 is TGTGCTAGTGGTTTGGGTCTAGGGGAGCAGTTCTTC.